The clone carrying this T cell receptor beta chain was counted between two and nine times. For TCRbeta, the library was prepared with unique molecular identifiers. Each CDR3 protein gets one entry after TCRdb re-called the PCR reads with MiXCR. The repertoire consists of about 400,000 distinct CDR3 sequences, with 10% to 15% occurring once and the leading ten covering over 3.5%. This sample is drawn from a study of T-cell reconstitution after alpha-beta-depleted transplantation in children. The sample in question was PBMCs, obtained from the stem cell graft. This receptor was taken from a human donor who donated a stem cell graft to a child with Fanconi anemia.

The CDR3 reads CASSVSSGGSYEQYF. CDR3 in DNA: TGTGCCAGCAGCGTCTCTAGCGGGGGCAGCTACGAGCAGTACTTC. This chain joins TRBV9 and TRBJ2-7; TRBD2 aligns across 10 bases. Per the germline V gene, CDR1 is SGDLS and CDR2 is YYNGEE. The CDR3 extends over 15 amino acids. J gave up 3 bases and V 2 bases, and 5 bases lay outside the gene matches.